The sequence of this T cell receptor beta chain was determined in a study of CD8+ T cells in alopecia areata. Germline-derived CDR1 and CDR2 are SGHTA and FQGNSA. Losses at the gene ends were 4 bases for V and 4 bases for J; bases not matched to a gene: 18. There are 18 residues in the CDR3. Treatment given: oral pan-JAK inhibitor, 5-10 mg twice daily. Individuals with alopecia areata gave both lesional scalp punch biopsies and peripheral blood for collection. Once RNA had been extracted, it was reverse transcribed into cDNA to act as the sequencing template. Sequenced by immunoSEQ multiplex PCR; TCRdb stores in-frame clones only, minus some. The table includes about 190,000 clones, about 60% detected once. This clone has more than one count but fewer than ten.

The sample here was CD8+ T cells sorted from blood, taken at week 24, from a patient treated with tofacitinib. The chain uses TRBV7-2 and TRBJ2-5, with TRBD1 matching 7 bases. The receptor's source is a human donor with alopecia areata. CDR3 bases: TGTGCCAGCAGCTCACGACAACAGGGGTGGTTCGGTCGAGAGACCCAGTACTTC. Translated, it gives CASSSRQQGWFGRETQYF.